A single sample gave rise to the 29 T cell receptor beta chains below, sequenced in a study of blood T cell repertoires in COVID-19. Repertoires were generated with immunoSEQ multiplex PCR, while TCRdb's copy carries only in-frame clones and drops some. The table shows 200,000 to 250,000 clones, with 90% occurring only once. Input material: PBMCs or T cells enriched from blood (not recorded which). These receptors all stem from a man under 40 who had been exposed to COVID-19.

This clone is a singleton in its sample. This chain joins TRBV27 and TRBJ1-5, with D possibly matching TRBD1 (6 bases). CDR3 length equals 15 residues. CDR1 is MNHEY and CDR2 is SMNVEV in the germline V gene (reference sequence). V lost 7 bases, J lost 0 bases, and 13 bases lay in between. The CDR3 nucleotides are TGTGCCAGCAAGCTTATAGGGGGTAGCAATCAGCCCCAGCATTTT. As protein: CASKLIGGSNQPQHF.

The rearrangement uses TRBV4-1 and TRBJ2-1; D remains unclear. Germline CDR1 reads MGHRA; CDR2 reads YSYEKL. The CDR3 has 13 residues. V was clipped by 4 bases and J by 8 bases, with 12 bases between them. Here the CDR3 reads CASSPRLAYEQFF. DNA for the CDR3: TGCGCCAGCAGCCCCCGATTAGCATATGAGCAGTTCTTC.

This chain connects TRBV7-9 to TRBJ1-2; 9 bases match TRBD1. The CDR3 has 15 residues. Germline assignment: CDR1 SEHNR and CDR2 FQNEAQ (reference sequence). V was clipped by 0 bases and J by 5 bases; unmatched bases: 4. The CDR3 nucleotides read TGTGCCAGCAGCTTAGCCGGGACAGGGAGTTATGGCTACACCTTC. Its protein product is CASSLAGTGSYGYTF.

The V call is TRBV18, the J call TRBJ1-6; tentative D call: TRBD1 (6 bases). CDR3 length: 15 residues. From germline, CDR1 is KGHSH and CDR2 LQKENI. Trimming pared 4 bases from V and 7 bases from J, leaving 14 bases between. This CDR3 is CASSLLRTENSPLHF. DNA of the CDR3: TGTGCCAGCTCACTACTACGGACAGAAAATTCACCCCTCCACTTT.

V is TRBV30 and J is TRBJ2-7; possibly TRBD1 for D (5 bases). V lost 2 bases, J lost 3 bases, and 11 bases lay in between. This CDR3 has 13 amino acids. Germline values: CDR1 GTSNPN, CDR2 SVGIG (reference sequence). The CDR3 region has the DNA TGTGCCTGGAGTTACGACAGTTTCTACGAGCAGTACTTC. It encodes CAWSYDSFYEQYF.

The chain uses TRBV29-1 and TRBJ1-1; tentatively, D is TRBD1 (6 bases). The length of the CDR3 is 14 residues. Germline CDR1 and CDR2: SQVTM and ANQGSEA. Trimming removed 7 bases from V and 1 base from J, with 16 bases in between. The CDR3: CSGSGTKQNTEAFF. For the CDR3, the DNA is TGCAGCGGCTCCGGGACAAAACAGAACACTGAAGCTTTCTTT.

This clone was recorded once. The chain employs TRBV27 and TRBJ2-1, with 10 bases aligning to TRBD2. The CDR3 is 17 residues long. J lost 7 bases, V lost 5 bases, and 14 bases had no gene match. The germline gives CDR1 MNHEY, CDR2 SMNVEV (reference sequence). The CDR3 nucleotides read TGTGCCAGCAGTCTATTACCAGCGGGGGGGCTATGGAATGAGCAGTTCTTC. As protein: CASSLLPAGGLWNEQFF.

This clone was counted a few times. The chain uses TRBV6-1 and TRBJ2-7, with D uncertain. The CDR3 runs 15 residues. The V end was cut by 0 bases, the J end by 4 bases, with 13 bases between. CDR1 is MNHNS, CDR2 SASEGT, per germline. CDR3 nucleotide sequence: TGTGCCAGCAGTGAAGCGCAATCGCTAAAATACGAGCAGTACTTC. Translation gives CASSEAQSLKYEQYF.

Written as DNA, the CDR3 is TGCGCCAGCAGTGCCGGACAGGGTCGCCCTAAGGATACGCAGTATTTT. Translated, it gives CASSAGQGRPKDTQYF. This chain joins TRBV5-1 and TRBJ2-3; 8 bases are shared with TRBD1. Germline V lookup: CDR1 SGHRS, CDR2 YFSETQ. The V gene end was trimmed by 5 bases and the J gene end by 6 bases; junction bases not matched to a gene: 14. The CDR3 loop spans 16 amino acids.

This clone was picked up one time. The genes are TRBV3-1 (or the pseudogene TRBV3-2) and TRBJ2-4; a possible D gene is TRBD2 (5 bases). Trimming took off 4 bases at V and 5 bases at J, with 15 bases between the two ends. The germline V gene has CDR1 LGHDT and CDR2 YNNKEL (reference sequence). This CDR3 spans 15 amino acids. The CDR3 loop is CASSLTPGGENIQYF. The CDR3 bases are TGTGCCAGCAGCCTAACCCCCGGAGGAGAAAACATTCAGTACTTC.

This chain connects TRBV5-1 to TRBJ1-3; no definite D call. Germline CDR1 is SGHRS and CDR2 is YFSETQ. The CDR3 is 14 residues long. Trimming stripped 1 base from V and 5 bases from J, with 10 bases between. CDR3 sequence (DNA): TGCGCCAGCAGCTTGCAGAACAAAAGAAACACCATATATTTT. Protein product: CASSLQNKRNTIYF.

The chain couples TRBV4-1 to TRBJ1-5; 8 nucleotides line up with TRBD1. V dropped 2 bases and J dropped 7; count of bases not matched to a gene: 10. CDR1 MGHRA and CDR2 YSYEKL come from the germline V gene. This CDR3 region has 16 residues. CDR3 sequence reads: CASSQLTGERRQPQHF. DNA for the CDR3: TGCGCCAGCAGCCAATTGACAGGGGAACGGCGGCAGCCCCAGCATTTT.

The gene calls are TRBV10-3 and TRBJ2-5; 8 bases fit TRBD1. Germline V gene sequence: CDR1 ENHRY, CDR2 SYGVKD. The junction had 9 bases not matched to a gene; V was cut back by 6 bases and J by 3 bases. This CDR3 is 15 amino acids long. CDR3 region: CAISDGQGEKETQYF. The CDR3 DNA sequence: TGTGCCATCAGCGACGGACAGGGAGAAAAAGAGACCCAGTACTTC.

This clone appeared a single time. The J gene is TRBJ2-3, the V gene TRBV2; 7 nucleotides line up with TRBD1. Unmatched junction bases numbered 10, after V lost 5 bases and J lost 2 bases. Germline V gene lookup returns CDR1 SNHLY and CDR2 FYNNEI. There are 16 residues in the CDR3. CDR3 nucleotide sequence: TGTGCCAGCAGTTTAAGGCCGGGACAGTTCACAGATACGCAGTATTTT. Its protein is CASSLRPGQFTDTQYF.

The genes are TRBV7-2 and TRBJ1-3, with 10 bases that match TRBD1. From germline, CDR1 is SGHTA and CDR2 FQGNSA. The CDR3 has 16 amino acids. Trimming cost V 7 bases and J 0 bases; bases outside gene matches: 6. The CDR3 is CASTQTGGLSGNTIYF. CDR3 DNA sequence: TGTGCCAGCACCCAGACAGGGGGCCTCTCTGGAAACACCATATATTTT. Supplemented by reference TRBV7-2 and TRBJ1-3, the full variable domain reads GAGVSQSPSNKVTEKGKDVELRCDPISGHTALYWYRQSLGQGLEFLIYFQGNSAPDKSGLPSDRFSAERTGGSVSTLTIQRTQQEDSAVYLCASTQTGGLSGNTIYFGEGSWLTVV.

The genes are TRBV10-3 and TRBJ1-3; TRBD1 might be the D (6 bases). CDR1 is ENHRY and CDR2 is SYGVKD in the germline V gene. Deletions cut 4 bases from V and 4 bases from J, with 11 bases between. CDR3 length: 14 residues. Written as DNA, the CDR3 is TGTGCCATCAGTGGACAGGTAGAAGGAAACACCATATATTTT. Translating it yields CAISGQVEGNTIYF.

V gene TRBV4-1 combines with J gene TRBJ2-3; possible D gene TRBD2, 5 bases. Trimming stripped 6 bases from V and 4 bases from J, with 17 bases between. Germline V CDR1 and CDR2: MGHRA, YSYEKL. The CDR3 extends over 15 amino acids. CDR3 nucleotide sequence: TGCGCCAGCAGACGTATAGCGTATTATGCAGATACGCAGTATTTT. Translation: CASRRIAYYADTQYF.

CDR3 bases: TGTGCCAGCTCAGTAGACAGAACAGATACGCAGTATTTT. Translation gives CASSVDRTDTQYF. J is TRBJ2-3 and V is TRBV18; a possible D gene is TRBD1 (5 bases). Germline V gene sequence: CDR1 KGHSH, CDR2 LQKENI. With 5 bases removed from V and 3 bases from J, the gap between germline ends came to 9 bases. The CDR3 is 13 amino acids.

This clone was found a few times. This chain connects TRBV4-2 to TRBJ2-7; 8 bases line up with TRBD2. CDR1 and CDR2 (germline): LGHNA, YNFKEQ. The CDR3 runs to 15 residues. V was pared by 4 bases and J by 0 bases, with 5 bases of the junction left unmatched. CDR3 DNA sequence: TGTGCCAGCAGCCCGGCGGGGGGAAGCTCCTACGAGCAGTACTTC. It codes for CASSPAGGSSYEQYF.

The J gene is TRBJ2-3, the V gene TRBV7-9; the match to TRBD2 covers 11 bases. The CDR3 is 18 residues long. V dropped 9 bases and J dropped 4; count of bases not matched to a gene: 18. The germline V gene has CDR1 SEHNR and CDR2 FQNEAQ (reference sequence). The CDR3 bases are TGTGCCAGTCCCCCAGCTAGCGGGGGGTTCCAACCCCCAGATACGCAGTATTTT. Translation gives CASPPASGGFQPPDTQYF. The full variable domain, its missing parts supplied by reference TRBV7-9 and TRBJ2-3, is DTGVSQNPRHKITKRGQNVTFRCDPISEHNRLYWYRQTLGQGPEFLTYFQNEAQLEKSRLLSDRFSAERPKGSFSTLEIQRTEQGDSAMYLCASPPASGGFQPPDTQYFGPGTRLTVL.

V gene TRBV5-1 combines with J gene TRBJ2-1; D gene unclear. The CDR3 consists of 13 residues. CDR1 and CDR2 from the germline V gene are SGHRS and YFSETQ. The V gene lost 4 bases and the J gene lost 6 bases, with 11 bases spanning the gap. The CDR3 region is CASSQTVSNEQFF. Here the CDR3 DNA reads TGCGCCAGCAGCCAGACTGTATCCAATGAGCAGTTCTTC.

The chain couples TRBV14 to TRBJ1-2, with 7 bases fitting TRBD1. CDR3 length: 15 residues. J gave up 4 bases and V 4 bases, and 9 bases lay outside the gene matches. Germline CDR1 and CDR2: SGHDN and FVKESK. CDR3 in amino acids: CASSPLGQAAYGYTF. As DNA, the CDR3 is TGTGCCAGCAGCCCCTTAGGACAGGCTGCCTATGGCTACACCTTC.

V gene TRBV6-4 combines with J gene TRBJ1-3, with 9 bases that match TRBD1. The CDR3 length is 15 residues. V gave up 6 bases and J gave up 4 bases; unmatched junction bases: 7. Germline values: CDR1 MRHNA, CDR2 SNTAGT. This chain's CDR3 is CASSPTGTGGNTIYF. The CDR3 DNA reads TGTGCCAGCAGCCCTACCGGGACAGGGGGAAACACCATATATTTT.

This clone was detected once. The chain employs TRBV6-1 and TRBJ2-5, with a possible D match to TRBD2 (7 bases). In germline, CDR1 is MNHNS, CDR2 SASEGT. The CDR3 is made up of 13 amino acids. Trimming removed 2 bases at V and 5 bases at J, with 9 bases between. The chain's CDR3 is CASSEPGGETQYF. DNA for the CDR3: TGTGCCAGCAGTGAACCGGGGGGCGAGACCCAGTACTTC.

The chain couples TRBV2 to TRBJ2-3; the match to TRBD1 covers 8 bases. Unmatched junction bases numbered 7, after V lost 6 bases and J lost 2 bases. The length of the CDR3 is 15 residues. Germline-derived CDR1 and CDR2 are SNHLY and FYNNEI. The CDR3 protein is CASSVRQGNTDTQYF. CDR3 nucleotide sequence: TGTGCCAGCAGCGTGAGACAGGGGAACACAGATACGCAGTATTTT.

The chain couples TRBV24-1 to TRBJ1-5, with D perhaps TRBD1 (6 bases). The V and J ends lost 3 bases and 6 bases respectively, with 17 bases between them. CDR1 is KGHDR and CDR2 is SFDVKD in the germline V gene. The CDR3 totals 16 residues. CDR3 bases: TGTGCCACCAGTGATCACCAATTCCAGGGGATTCAGCCCCAGCATTTT. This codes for CATSDHQFQGIQPQHF.

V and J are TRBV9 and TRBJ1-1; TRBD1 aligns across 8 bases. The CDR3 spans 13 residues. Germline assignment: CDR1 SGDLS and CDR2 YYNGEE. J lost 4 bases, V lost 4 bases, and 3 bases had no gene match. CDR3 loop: CASSPTGVTEAFF. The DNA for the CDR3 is TGTGCCAGCAGCCCGACAGGGGTCACTGAAGCTTTCTTT.

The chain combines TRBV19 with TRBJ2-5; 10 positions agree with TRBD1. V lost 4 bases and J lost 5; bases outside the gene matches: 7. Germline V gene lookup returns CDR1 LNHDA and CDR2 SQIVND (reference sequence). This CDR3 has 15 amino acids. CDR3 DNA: TGTGCCAGTAGTAACGACAGGGGGCGTTGGGAGACCCAGTACTTC. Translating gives CASSNDRGRWETQYF.

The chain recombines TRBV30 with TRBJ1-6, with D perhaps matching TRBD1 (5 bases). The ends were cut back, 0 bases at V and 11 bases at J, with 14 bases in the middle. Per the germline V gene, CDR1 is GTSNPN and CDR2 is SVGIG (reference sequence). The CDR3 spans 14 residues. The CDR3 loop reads CAWSVLGGSAPLHF. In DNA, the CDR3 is TGTGCCTGGAGTGTACTGGGGGGTTCGGCACCCCTCCACTTT.